What follows is one T cell receptor beta chain and its context. Methods used by the authors: Estimation of nucleated cell counts relied on the amplification of reference gene primers. The data were produced by immunoSEQ multiplex PCR, yet TCRdb's version contains in-frame clones alone and is incomplete. The V and J calls and clone size were taken over from that table, and D and trimming were inferred from the DNA. The sample records over 400,000 clones, around 90% being singletons. These data belong to a study of blood T cell repertoires in COVID-19. Study at large: Samples of COVID-19 (acute and convalescent) were obtained from the United States, Italy and Spain. PBMCs, B-cell-depleted T cells, or T cells were the source of the cDNA or gDNA that made up the material.

In Seattle, patients joined the study during active infection and were tracked longitudinally. Material for sequencing was peripheral blood. The receptor was derived from a woman aged 50 to 60 with COVID-19, enrolled during active disease.

CDR3 residues: CASSPGLAGPRNEQFF. CDR3 bases: TGTGCCAGCAGCCCGGGACTAGCGGGGCCCCGCAATGAGCAGTTCTTC. The chain has TRBV7-3 and TRBJ2-1, with 13 bases that match TRBD2. Germline V gives CDR1 SGHTA, CDR2 FQGTGA. J lost 6 bases, V lost 5 bases, and 7 bases had no gene match. The CDR3 covers 16 residues.